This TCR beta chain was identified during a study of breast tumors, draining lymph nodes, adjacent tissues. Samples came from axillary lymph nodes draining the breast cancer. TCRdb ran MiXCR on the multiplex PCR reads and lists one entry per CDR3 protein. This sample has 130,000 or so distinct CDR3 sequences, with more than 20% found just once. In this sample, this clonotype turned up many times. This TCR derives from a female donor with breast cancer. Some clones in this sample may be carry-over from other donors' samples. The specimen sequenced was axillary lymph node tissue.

The CDR3 DNA reads as TGTGCCAGCAGCCGAACCGGACAGGGCACAGATACGCAGTATTTT. It is translated as CASSRTGQGTDTQYF. The J gene is TRBJ2-3, the V gene TRBV11-2; 7 bases align to TRBD1. From germline, CDR1 is SGHAT and CDR2 FQNNGV. V trimming: 5 bases; J trimming: 1 base; junction bases outside the gene matches: 6. This CDR3 has 15 residues.